The entry below gives a single T cell receptor beta chain sequence along with its context. The antigen remains undetermined. This sample is part of a study of T cells expressing NK-cell markers. Study-level findings and limits: Of CD8+ T cells, about 1.0-7.5% belonged to dominant NKG2C+ clonotypes in five to seven donors.

5'RACE template switching with UMIs produced the TCR beta cDNA. Reprocessing the 5' RACE reads, TCRdb reports a single entry for every CDR3 protein and omits DNA. The sample's table shows just under 150,000 distinct CDR3 sequences. CDR1 and CDR2 from the germline V gene are LNHNV and YYDKDF (reference sequence). The CDR3 is made up of 12 amino acids. This clonotype was sampled from a man between 18 and 35 years old in good health. The chain is built from TRBV15 and TRBJ2-3. Sequenced material: blood T cells: a sorted CD56 or NKG2C T cell subset, CD4+ or CD8+ T cells, or bulk PBMC T cells (not recorded which). This CDR3 is CATSSNADTQYF.